What follows is one T cell receptor (beta chain) and its context. The sample belongs to a study of T cell responses to AZD1222 COVID-19 vaccine. The protocol was immunoSEQ multiplex PCR, while the TCRdb copy is restricted to in-frame clones and leaves out a portion. Among about 120,000 clones listed, about 90% were seen once. Germline CDR1 is MGHRA and CDR2 is YSYEKL. This CDR3 is 15 amino acids long. The V end was cut by 1 base, the J end by 0 bases, with 9 bases between. The sequence was obtained from an adult in good health. The chain is built from TRBV4-1 and TRBJ1-1; D is perhaps TRBD1 (6 bases). Sequencing was performed on peripheral blood, taken on day 0 of AZD1222 vaccination. The CDR3 loop reads CASSQGGDMNTEAFF. The CDR3 DNA is TGCGCCAGCAGCCAAGGGGGGGACATGAACACTGAAGCTTTCTTT.